A single sample gave rise to the 30 T cell receptor beta chains below, sequenced in a study of blood T cell repertoires in COVID-19. Profiling relied on immunoSEQ multiplex PCR, and the TCRdb table lists in-frame clones only, not all of them. Here the sample spans approximately 200,000 clones, 85% to 90% being singletons. Sequenced material: PBMCs or T cells enriched from blood (not recorded which). The receptors were gathered from a man aged 25-45 years who had recovered from COVID-19.

Here the CDR3 reads CASSPDSGNLEQYF. The CDR3 coding sequence is TGTGCCAGCTCACCAGACAGTGGGAACCTCGAGCAGTACTTC. V and J are TRBV18 and TRBJ2-7, with D possibly matching TRBD1 (5 bases). The CDR3 sequence is 14 residues long. Germline CDR1 reads KGHSH; CDR2 reads LQKENI. V dropped 2 bases and J dropped 6 bases, with 14 bases sitting between them. The whole variable domain, remainder taken from reference TRBV18 and TRBJ2-7, is NAGVMQNPRHLVRRRGQEARLRCSPMKGHSHVYWYRQLPEEGLKFMVYLQKENIIDESGMPKERFSAEFPKEGPSILRIQQVVRGDSAAYFCASSPDSGNLEQYFGPGTRLTVT.

The chain links TRBV19 to TRBJ1-2, with D perhaps matching TRBD1 (6 bases). V was cut by 1 base and J by 3 bases, with 15 bases left in between. The CDR3 loop spans 16 amino acids. The germline gives CDR1 LNHDA, CDR2 SQIVND (reference sequence). The CDR3 DNA sequence: TGTGCCAGTAGTATAGGACGGCGGGGGCAAGACTATGGCTACACCTTC. This translates into CASSIGRRGQDYGYTF. Complete variable domain (other parts from reference TRBV19 and TRBJ1-2): DGGITQSPKYLFRKEGQNVTLSCEQNLNHDAMYWYRQDPGQGLRLIYYSQIVNDFQKGDIAEGYSVSREKKESFPLTVTSAQKNPTAFYLCASSIGRRGQDYGYTFGSGTRLTVV.

The rearrangement links TRBV30 to TRBJ1-1; D ambiguous. Trimming pared 5 bases from V and 6 bases from J, leaving 16 bases between. The V gene's germline CDR1 is GTSNPN and CDR2 SVGIG (reference sequence). The CDR3 is 13 residues long. The CDR3 nucleotides are TGTGCCTGGTGTAGCAGGCTAGCGGCTGAAGCTTTCTTT. This sequence encodes CAWCSRLAAEAFF.

A word on this clone: Compared with germline, one end of the junction differs, possibly owing to a read error. The gene calls are TRBV7-7 and TRBJ2-1; D possibly corresponds to TRBD2 (6 bases). Germline V CDR1 and CDR2: SSHAT, FNYEAQ (reference sequence). The CDR3 is 16 residues long. CDR3 nucleotides: TGTGCTAGCAGCTTGGGAGGAGGGTCCCCCTTCAATGAGCAGTTCTTC. Translating it yields CASSLGGGSPFNEQFF.

This chain uses TRBV27 with TRBJ2-2, with TRBD1 matching over 8 bases. V lost 5 bases and J lost 8; bases outside the gene matches: 13. Germline V gene lookup returns CDR1 MNHEY and CDR2 SMNVEV (reference sequence). The CDR3 spans 16 residues. CDR3 region: CASSPTGVYRGGELFF. The CDR3 coding sequence is TGTGCCAGCAGTCCGACAGGGGTCTACCGTGGGGGGGAGCTGTTTTTT.

The chain employs TRBV5-6 and TRBJ2-1; D is undetermined. Per the germline V gene, CDR1 is SGHDT and CDR2 is YYEEEE. Trimming shortened V by 0 bases and J by 3 bases, and 7 bases separated the two germline ends. CDR3 length equals 14 residues. The CDR3 coding sequence is TGTGCCAGCAGCTTGGGCCACAGCTACAATGAGCAGTTCTTC. Encoded protein: CASSLGHSYNEQFF.

V and J are TRBV10-3 and TRBJ1-3; D is possibly TRBD1 (6 bases). CDR1 and CDR2 from the germline V gene are ENHRY and SYGVKD. The V end was cut by 10 bases, the J end by 3 bases, with 13 bases between. The CDR3 is 13 residues long. CDR3 coding DNA: TGTGCCACATCGACAGGTCATGGAAACACCATATATTTT. This gives the protein CATSTGHGNTIYF.

The rearrangement links TRBV6-2 or TRBV6-3 to TRBJ2-2; 9 bases agree with TRBD2. V shed 6 bases, J shed 7 bases, and the junction held 6 bases outside the gene matches. CDR1 is MNHEY, CDR2 SVGEGT, per germline. The CDR3 is made up of 14 amino acids. In DNA, the CDR3 is TGTGCCAGCAGCCCCGGGACTAGCCTCGGGGAGCTGTTTTTT. It is translated as CASSPGTSLGELFF.

This clone was found once. The chain is built from TRBV6-5 and TRBJ2-7; 11 nucleotides line up with TRBD1. V gave up 0 bases and J gave up 3 bases; unmatched junction bases: 1. Germline V CDR1 and CDR2: MNHEY, SVGAGI. The CDR3 has 15 amino acids. The CDR3 coding sequence is TGTGCCAGCAGTTACTCGGGACAGGGGGGCTACGAGCAGTACTTC. The encoded protein is CASSYSGQGGYEQYF.

The gene calls are TRBV9 and TRBJ2-2; the D gene is possibly TRBD1 (5 bases). V lost 0 bases and J lost 4, with 10 bases in between. The CDR3 spans 15 residues. CDR1 is SGDLS and CDR2 is YYNGEE in the germline V gene. In DNA form, the CDR3 reads TGTGCCAGCAGCGTAGAGGGGATACCCACCGGGGAGCTGTTTTTT. Protein: CASSVEGIPTGELFF.

The rearrangement links TRBV29-1 to TRBJ2-5, with D possibly being TRBD1 (6 bases). Trimming removed 4 bases at V and 2 bases at J, with 11 bases between. Germline V gives CDR1 SQVTM, CDR2 ANQGSEA. There are 13 residues in the CDR3. CDR3 sequence: CSVVTGNQETQYF. The CDR3 nucleotides are TGCAGCGTTGTTACAGGGAATCAAGAGACCCAGTACTTC.

V and J are TRBV9 and TRBJ2-2, with 7 positions matching TRBD1. Germline assignment: CDR1 SGDLS and CDR2 YYNGEE. The V gene end was trimmed by 2 bases and the J gene end by 0 bases; junction bases not matched to a gene: 7. The CDR3 covers 17 residues. CDR3 region: CASSVRQGIPNTGELFF. In nucleotides, the CDR3 is TGTGCCAGCAGCGTTAGACAGGGCATACCGAACACCGGGGAGCTGTTTTTT.

The J gene is TRBJ2-2, the V gene TRBV7-9; 8 bases agree with TRBD2. The CDR3 spans 18 residues. V dropped 5 bases and J dropped 4; count of bases not matched to a gene: 15. Looked up from germline, CDR1 is SEHNR and CDR2 is FQNEAQ (reference sequence). CDR3 sequence reads: CASSPLAGGLAGTGELFF. CDR3 nucleotide sequence: TGTGCCAGCAGCCCCCTTGCGGGAGGCTTGGCGGGCACCGGGGAGCTGTTTTTT.

The V call is TRBV18, the J call TRBJ2-7; D possibly corresponds to TRBD2 (6 bases). The CDR3 runs to 13 residues. Between the trimmed V and J ends, which lost 2 bases and 13 bases, there was a span of 18 bases. Germline lookup yields CDR1 KGHSH and CDR2 LQKENI. The CDR3 coding sequence is TGTGCCAGCTCACCAAAGGGAGGCGCGGCTCACTACTTC. This encodes CASSPKGGAAHYF.

The chain combines TRBV9 with TRBJ1-3; D not certain. V was clipped by 4 bases and J by 9 bases, with 17 bases between them. The CDR3 has 14 amino acids. Germline-derived CDR1 and CDR2 are SGDLS and YYNGEE. The CDR3 spells CASSPAGQASTIYF. The CDR3 DNA sequence: TGTGCCAGCAGCCCCGCCGGCCAGGCATCCACCATATATTTT.

The chain employs TRBV4-3 and TRBJ2-2, with D perhaps TRBD2 (5 bases). This CDR3 comprises 13 residues. Germline lookup yields CDR1 LGHNA and CDR2 YSLEER. V was clipped by 1 base and J by 5 bases, with 5 bases between them. CDR3 residues: CASSQGGTGELFF. CDR3 DNA: TGCGCCAGCAGCCAAGGAGGGACCGGGGAGCTGTTTTTT.

V gene TRBV6-5 combines with J gene TRBJ2-7, with a possible D match to TRBD1 (6 bases). This CDR3 is built from 12 residues. Trimming took 6 bases from V and 1 from J, leaving 7 bases between them. The germline V gene encodes CDR1 MNHEY and CDR2 SVGAGI. This chain's CDR3 is CASRDRSYEQYF. CDR3 nucleotides: TGTGCCAGCAGGGACAGATCCTACGAGCAGTACTTC.

This clone has a single count. The chain joins TRBV4-2 to TRBJ1-4; 7 bases are shared with TRBD1. Unmatched junction bases numbered 10, after V lost 5 bases and J lost 4 bases. CDR1 and CDR2 from the germline V gene are LGHNA and YNFKEQ. The CDR3 is 16 residues long. The CDR3 protein is CASSYFRDRVNEKLFF. The CDR3 DNA follows: TGTGCCAGCAGCTATTTCAGGGACAGAGTTAATGAAAAACTGTTTTTT.

The chain links TRBV6-5 to TRBJ2-5; weak D call: TRBD1 (5 bases). The CDR3 is 15 residues long. V gave up 6 bases and J gave up 1 base, with 15 bases separating them. The V gene's germline CDR1 is MNHEY and CDR2 SVGAGI. CDR3 bases: TGTGCCAGCAGCCAACCAGGGCAGCCCCAAGAGACCCAGTACTTC. Protein: CASSQPGQPQETQYF.

This chain connects TRBV14 to TRBJ1-4; TRBD1 aligns across 7 bases. In germline, CDR1 is SGHDN, CDR2 FVKESK. Trimming took 3 bases from V and 2 from J; bases not matched to a gene: 6. This CDR3 is built from 16 residues. The CDR3 loop is CASSQRQGSTNEKLFF. Written as DNA, the CDR3 is TGTGCCAGCAGCCAGAGACAGGGATCGACTAATGAAAAACTGTTTTTT.

V and J are TRBV18 and TRBJ1-6; the D gene is possibly TRBD1 (5 bases). The V gene's germline CDR1 is KGHSH and CDR2 LQKENI. Deletions cut 2 bases from V and 10 bases from J, with 18 bases between. There are 16 residues in the CDR3. DNA for the CDR3: TGTGCCAGCTCACCAATGAAACAGGAGTTAGGATCACCCCTCCACTTT. Its translation is CASSPMKQELGSPLHF. The full variable domain, with the rest looked up from reference TRBV18 and TRBJ1-6, is NAGVMQNPRHLVRRRGQEARLRCSPMKGHSHVYWYRQLPEEGLKFMVYLQKENIIDESGMPKERFSAEFPKEGPSILRIQQVVRGDSAAYFCASSPMKQELGSPLHFGNGTRLTVT.

The chain is built from TRBV6-6 and TRBJ2-5; D uncertain. CDR1 MNHNY and CDR2 SVGAGI come from the germline V gene (reference sequence). This CDR3 is built from 13 residues. Trimming removed 6 bases from V and 2 bases from J, with 10 bases in between. This CDR3 is CASSPGVQETQYF. CDR3 sequence (DNA): TGTGCCAGCAGCCCCGGAGTTCAAGAGACCCAGTACTTC.

This rearrangement joins TRBV5-1 to TRBJ2-3, with 16 bases matching TRBD2. Trimming removed 0 bases from V and 2 bases from J; junction bases left unmatched: 6. CDR3 length: 19 amino acids. Looked up from germline, CDR1 is SGHRS and CDR2 is YFSETQ. CDR3 sequence: CASSLGVGLAGGHTDTQYF. CDR3 nucleotides: TGCGCCAGCAGCTTGGGAGTGGGACTAGCGGGGGGGCACACAGATACGCAGTATTTT.

This clone was picked up one time. The chain joins TRBV7-2 to TRBJ1-1; TRBD1 agrees at 8 bases. Germline assignment: CDR1 SGHTA and CDR2 FQGNSA. Trimming at V came to 5 bases and at J to 1 base, leaving 9 bases not matched to a gene. The CDR3 covers 16 residues. Written as DNA, the CDR3 is TGTGCCAGCAGCCCAAACCGGGACAGGAAGAACACTGAAGCTTTCTTT. As protein: CASSPNRDRKNTEAFF.

V gene TRBV6-5 combines with J gene TRBJ2-7, with D unresolved. The CDR3 spans 11 residues. V gave up 5 bases and J gave up 6 bases, with 8 bases separating them. CDR1 is MNHEY, CDR2 SVGAGI, per germline. The CDR3 DNA reads TGTGCCAGCAGTATGTCCGGCGAGCAGTACTTC. Translating gives CASSMSGEQYF.

V usage is TRBV5-1 and J usage is TRBJ2-3; 8 bases fit TRBD1. The CDR3 consists of 15 residues. With 0 bases clipped from V and 2 bases from J, the junction kept 2 bases outside the gene matches. Germline CDR1 SGHRS, CDR2 YFSETQ. DNA of the CDR3: TGCGCCAGCAGCTTGGGGACAGGGCTCACAGATACGCAGTATTTT. Amino acid sequence: CASSLGTGLTDTQYF. The complete variable domain, with remaining parts taken from reference TRBV5-1 and TRBJ2-3, reads KAGVTQTPRYLIKTRGQQVTLSCSPISGHRSVSWYQQTPGQGLQFLFEYFSETQRNKGNFPGRFSGRQFSNSRSEMNVSTLELGDSALYLCASSLGTGLTDTQYFGPGTRLTVL.

This chain links TRBV29-1 with TRBJ2-1; unclear D gene. Germline CDR1 is SQVTM and CDR2 is ANQGSEA. The CDR3 contains 12 residues. V shed 7 bases and J shed 4 bases, with 11 bases lying between them. The CDR3 nucleotides are TGCAGCGCTAAGACACATTACAATGAGCAGTTCTTC. Protein sequence: CSAKTHYNEQFF.

The chain couples TRBV18 to TRBJ1-3; tentatively, D is TRBD1 (5 bases). Between the trimmed V and J ends, which lost 3 bases and 4 bases, there was a span of 22 bases. The germline V gene has CDR1 KGHSH and CDR2 LQKENI. The CDR3 has 18 amino acids. The CDR3 DNA reads TGTGCCAGCTCACCCACGCGGGACCGAGCTTTTCACGGAAACACCATATATTTT. Its translation is CASSPTRDRAFHGNTIYF.

The rearrangement uses TRBV9 and TRBJ2-6; TRBD1 agrees at 7 bases. The junction had 2 bases not matched to a gene; V was cut back by 0 bases and J by 5 bases. The CDR3 runs to 15 residues. Germline-derived CDR1 and CDR2 are SGDLS and YYNGEE. CDR3 in amino acids: CASSVEGQRANVLTF. CDR3 DNA: TGTGCCAGCAGCGTAGAGGGACAGCGGGCCAACGTCCTGACTTTC.

This clone was counted once. This chain connects TRBV4-3 to TRBJ2-1, with D tentatively TRBD1 (6 bases). The V and J ends lost 3 bases and 8 bases respectively, with 11 bases between them. There are 13 residues in the CDR3. Germline CDR1 is LGHNA and CDR2 is YSLEER. CDR3 DNA sequence: TGCGCCAGCAGCCATACAGGGAGTGATGAGCAGTTCTTC. It translates to CASSHTGSDEQFF.